This T cell receptor (beta chain) came from a study of regulatory T cells in long-lasting Graves disease. Findings and limits, study-wide: There were preferences for TRBV28, TRBJ1-2 and TRBJ2-5 in persistent disease. What was studied was peripheral blood only, and not thyroid tissue.

Germline CDR1 reads MDHEN; CDR2 reads SYDVKM. This CDR3 region has 16 residues. V was pared by 4 bases and J by 2 bases, with 16 bases between. Concerning this clonotype itself: As yet, its antigen is unknown.

Sequencing libraries for TCR beta were prepared with iRepertoire HTBI primers and Arm-PCR of CDR3 regions. TCRdb recomputed calls from the multiplex PCR reads with MiXCR, one row per CDR3 protein. This table holds 300,000 to 450,000 distinct CDR3 sequences, roughly a sixth found once. The time point: newly diagnosed GD, antithyroid drugs for less than 3 months. PBMC RNA was the source of the TCR library. The chain carries TRBV28 and TRBJ2-3; D is perhaps TRBD1 (6 bases). Sample: peripheral blood mononuclear cells (PBMCs), taken at new diagnosis, from a patient treated with antithyroid drugs. The sequence was collected from a female donor with Graves disease. The CDR3 sequence is CASSSLGQPITDTQYF. CDR3 nucleotides: TGTGCCAGCAGTTCCCTGGGACAACCGATCACAGATACGCAGTATTTT.